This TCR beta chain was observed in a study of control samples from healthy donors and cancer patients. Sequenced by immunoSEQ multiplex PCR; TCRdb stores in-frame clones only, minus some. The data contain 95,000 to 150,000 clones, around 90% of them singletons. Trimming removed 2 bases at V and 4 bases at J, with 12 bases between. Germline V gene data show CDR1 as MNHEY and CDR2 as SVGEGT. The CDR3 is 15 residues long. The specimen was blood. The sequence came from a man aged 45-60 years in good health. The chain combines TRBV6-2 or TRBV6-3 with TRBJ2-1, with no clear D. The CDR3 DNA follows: TGTGCCAGCAGTTACGGTCGACACCGGTACAATGAGCAGTTCTTC. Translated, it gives CASSYGRHRYNEQFF.